This record concerns one T cell receptor (beta chain) sequence. What antigen it recognizes has not been identified. No base quality information exists; no much larger clone differs at one position. Trimming accounts for 4 bases at V and 0 bases at J, while the number of junction bases matched to no gene is 9. From the cysteine through the phenylalanine, the CDR3 covers 16 amino acids. Only CDR3 DNA remains: 48 bases, in frame from the first base. The germline V gene (reference sequence) supplies CDR1 SGHNT and CDR2 YYREEE. TCRbeta CDR3 regions were amplified from genomic DNA using the immunoSEQ Assay, a bias-controlled multiplex PCR. The original pipeline was this. The number of nucleated cells in each sample was estimated from the amplification of reference gene primers within the assay. Sequence reads were collapsed and filtered to measure the absolute abundance of every unique TCRbeta CDR3 rearrangement. For each sample, productive Simpson clonality was calculated as the square root of Simpson's diversity index across productive rearrangements. What TCRdb holds here is the immuneACCESS table cut down to in-frame rearrangements. Part of the clones is not present; checked against another copy, under half of the missing clones reflect an unresolved V gene, and the others are unexplained. V, J and clone size derive from that table, while D and trimming were established from the DNA sequence. The sample records hundreds of thousands of clones, approximately 92% of which are singletons. Together, the top ten hold approximately 2.5% of the sample.

In the prospective study, participants were about 18 to 95 years old, resided in about two dozen geographic areas of the United States, and were enrolled through a virtual design. Cohort assignment in the prospective study relied on participant-reported clinical history from a screening survey and a study questionnaire. Recovered participants in ImmuneRACE Cohort 3 were defined by two consecutive negative NP/OP PCR tests, clearance by a healthcare professional, or resolution of symptoms. Mobile phlebotomists in the prospective study collected whole blood, serum and a nasopharyngeal or oropharyngeal swab from every participant. Over a roughly two-month period, participants in the prospective study had the option of providing additional blood draws and questionnaires. Blood samples from the prospective study were shipped frozen or at room temperature prior to DNA extraction. The data belong to a study of blood T cell repertoires in COVID-19 (dated by TCRdb to 2018 to 2021). As for the study more broadly: Collaborator samples came from the United States, Italy and Spain and covered acute and convalescent phases of COVID-19. Deeply sampled blood TCRbeta repertoires from subjects exposed to, actively infected with, or recovered from COVID-19 were included in the dataset. The samples were drawn from two sources: the first 160 participants of the ongoing ImmuneRACE study, and fewer than 1,500 subjects contributed by 6 global collaborators. Nearly every sample came with metadata listing a de-identified subject ID, COVID-19 status, age in years and sex. The prospective study material was composed of cDNA or gDNA derived from T cells, B-cell-depleted T cells, or PBMCs. HLA class I and class II types, where available, came from metadata supplied by the sample provider rather than from assay-based typing. The repertoires were made available in a free public database intended to serve as a resource for research on the immune response to SARS-CoV-2.

Overall study outcomes, separate from this receptor: How much clinical and demographic metadata was included differed by source and by participant, and the metadata was provided uncurated.

The specimen was PBMCs or T cells enriched from blood (not recorded which). This TCR was sampled from a woman under 30 who had recovered from COVID-19. The chain links TRBV5-4 with TRBJ1-1; 7 bases in the middle match TRBD1. DNA sequence: TGTGCCAGCAGCCGACAGGGACTGGGAATGAACACTGAAGCTTTCTTT. This yields the protein CASSRQGLGMNTEAFF.